This TCR beta chain is from a study of T cell repertoires in ileal Crohn's disease (dated by TCRdb to between 2018 and 2021). About the investigation overall: The median duration of disease was approximately 8.3 years, and at the time of surgery about 35% of patients were active smokers. The TCR repertoire was analysed in approximately 61 patients with Crohn's disease drawn from a prospective multicentre cohort. A total of 170 or so mucosal samples from roughly 60 patients were sequenced, with samples obtained at several locations on the surgical specimen and at postoperative endoscopy. The study was conducted in parallel with a multicentre cohort built to find predictors of early endoscopic recurrence after ileocolonic resection. All patients had surgery for a complication: stricturing disease in about 60% and penetrating disease in about 40%. Postoperative therapy was given to about half of the patients, with thiopurines administered to under 13 patients and anti-TNF agents administered to fewer than 20 patients. Endoscopic postoperative recurrence was defined as a Rutgeerts score above i0.

Adults with ileal or ileocolonic Crohn's disease and an indication for ileocolonic resection were eligible for inclusion. Whole ileal mucosal biopsies were kept frozen at -80 degrees C prior to DNA extraction. Genomic DNA was isolated from frozen whole biopsies using a TRizol-based method, and the DNA was quantified with a NanoDrop 2000 spectrophotometer. CDR1 and CDR2 are drawn from the germline V gene: SQVTM, ANQGSEA. V loses 5 bases, J loses 5 bases, and the germline ends lie 12 bases apart. From its cysteine to its phenylalanine, the CDR3 spans 12 amino acids. The kept DNA is CDR3 alone, 36 bases in frame from the first base. For commercial TCRB immunosequencing, 400 to 550 nanograms of biopsy DNA were submitted for each sample. A two-step, amplification bias-controlled multiplex PCR was used by Adaptive Biotechnology to amplify CDR3 regions from genomic DNA. The first PCR used primers for every V and J gene segment; the second PCR added barcodes and Illumina adapters. CDR3 libraries were sequenced on an Illumina instrument. For the original study's pipeline: The analysis drew on both the pipelines supplied by the vendor and custom analysis of the raw data in R/Bioconductor running R version 3.3.0. Clonality, ranging from 0 to 1, was calculated as the inverse of the normalised Shannon entropy of all productive clones. High-frequency clones were defined as the share of the repertoire taken up by the top 100 clones, keeping only clones that passed a 95% confidence test. Overlap between samples was measured with the Morisita-Horn index, while repertoire diversity was measured with the Simpson index. Drawn from immuneACCESS, this table holds only the in-frame rearrangements with V and J called that TCRdb kept. Clones are partly lost; checked studies trace under half to an unresolved V gene and leave the rest unexplained. V and J calls and clone size are copied from that table; D and trimming were computed from the DNA. The sample yields fewer than 20,000 clones; about 91% were counted once. The ten top clones hold roughly 6% of the sample.

This clone came up a few times. Its antigen is still unknown. The input lacks base qualities; no much larger clone sits a single base away. Overall results and qualifications from the work: More high-frequency clones were carried by sorted CD8 T cells than by CD4 T cells, suggesting that mucosal expansions were mainly CD8. Endoscopic recurrence was linked to a higher percentage of high-frequency clones at surgery, and recurrence occurred in every patient whose clonality exceeded 26.8% (18/57). Only a subgroup of patients, of unstated size, had mucosal CD4 and CD8 T cells sorted and sequenced. Compared with non-smokers, patients who were active smokers at surgery showed a significantly higher proportion of clonal expansions (approximately 28% vs 17%, p=0.02).

The V and J segments used are TRBV29-1 and TRBJ2-5; no D segment can be confidently identified. The clonotype was recovered from an adult with Crohn's disease. The specimen sequenced was ileal tissue. The CDR3: CSVSYSAETQYF. The nucleotides read TGCAGCGTTTCCTACTCCGCGGAGACCCAGTACTTC.